This T cell receptor beta chain comes out of a study of shared clonotypes between healthy human individuals. Regarding the study as a whole: Generation probabilities were higher for clonotypes shared across all four sorted-subset donors than for unshared ones. Donor clonotype sharing was expected to depend on sequencing depth. Researchers found naive subsets generally carried larger estimated richness than memory subsets.

Splitting the CD4+ cells yielded a CD45RA+ naive subset and a CD45RA-negative memory subset. The V end lost 5 bases, the J end lost 2 bases, and 14 bases lay between the germline ends. CDR1 and CDR2 from the germline V gene are MNHEY and SMNVEV (reference sequence). The CDR3 runs 15 residues. A remark on this clone: The antigen is undetermined.

The data were produced by immunoSEQ multiplex PCR, yet TCRdb's version contains in-frame clones alone and is incomplete. Altogether more than 2 million clones are present, 95% being singletons, with the ten largest covering around 0.13%. The chain employs TRBV27 and TRBJ2-3; tentatively, D is TRBD2 (5 bases). The specimen sequenced was naive CD4+ T cells sorted from blood. Sample subset: CD45RA+ positively selected. This sequence was found in a man in his late teens or twenties in good health. The CDR3: CASSPRTGFTDTQYF. CDR3 nucleotide sequence: TGTGCCAGCAGTCCAAGGACTGGTTTCACAGATACGCAGTATTTT.